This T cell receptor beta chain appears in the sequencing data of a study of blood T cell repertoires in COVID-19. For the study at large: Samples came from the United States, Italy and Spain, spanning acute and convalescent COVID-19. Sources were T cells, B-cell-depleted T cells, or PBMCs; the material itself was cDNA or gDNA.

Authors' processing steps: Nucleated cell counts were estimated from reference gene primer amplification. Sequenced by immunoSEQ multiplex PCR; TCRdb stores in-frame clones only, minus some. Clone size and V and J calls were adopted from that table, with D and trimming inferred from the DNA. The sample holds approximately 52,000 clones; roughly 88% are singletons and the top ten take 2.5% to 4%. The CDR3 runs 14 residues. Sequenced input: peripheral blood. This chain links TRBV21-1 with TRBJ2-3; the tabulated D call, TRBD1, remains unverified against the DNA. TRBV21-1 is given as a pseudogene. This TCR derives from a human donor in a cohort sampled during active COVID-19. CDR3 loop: CASSKDSQGDTQYF. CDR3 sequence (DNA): TGTGCCAGCAGCAAAGACTCACAGGGGGATACGCAGTATTTT.